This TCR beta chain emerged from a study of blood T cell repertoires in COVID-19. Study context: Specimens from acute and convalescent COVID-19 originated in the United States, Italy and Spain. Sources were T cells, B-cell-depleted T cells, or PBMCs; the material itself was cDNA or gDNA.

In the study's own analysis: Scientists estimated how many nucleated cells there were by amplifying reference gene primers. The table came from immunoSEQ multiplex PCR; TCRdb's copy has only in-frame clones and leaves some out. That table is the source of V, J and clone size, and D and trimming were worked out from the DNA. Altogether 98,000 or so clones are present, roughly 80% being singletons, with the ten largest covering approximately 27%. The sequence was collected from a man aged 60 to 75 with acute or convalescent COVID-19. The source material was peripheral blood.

DNA of the CDR3: TGTGCCAGCAGTGAAGGTCGGAACAGGGCCCACAAACTGTTTTTT. Amino acid sequence: CASSEGRNRAHKLFF. The chain employs TRBV6-1 and TRBJ1-4, with a possible D match to TRBD1 (6 bases). Trimming cost V 1 base and J 11 bases, with 17 bases left between them. CDR3 length: 15 amino acids. Germline CDR1 and CDR2: MNHNS and SASEGT.